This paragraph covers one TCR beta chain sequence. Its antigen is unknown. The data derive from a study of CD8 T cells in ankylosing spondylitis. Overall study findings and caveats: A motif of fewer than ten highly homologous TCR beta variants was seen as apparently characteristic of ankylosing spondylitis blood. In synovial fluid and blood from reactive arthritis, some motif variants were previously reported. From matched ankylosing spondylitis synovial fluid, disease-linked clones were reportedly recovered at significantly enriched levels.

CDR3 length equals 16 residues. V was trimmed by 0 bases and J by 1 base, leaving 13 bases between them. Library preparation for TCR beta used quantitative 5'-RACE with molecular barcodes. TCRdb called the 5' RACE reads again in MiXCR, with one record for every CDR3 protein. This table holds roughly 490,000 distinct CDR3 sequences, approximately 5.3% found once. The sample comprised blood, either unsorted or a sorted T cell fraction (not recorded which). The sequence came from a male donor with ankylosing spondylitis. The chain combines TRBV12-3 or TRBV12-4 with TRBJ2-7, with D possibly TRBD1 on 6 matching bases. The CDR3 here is CASSLAGTPLSYEQYF. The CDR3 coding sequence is TGTGCCAGCAGTTTAGCCGGGACACCTCTATCCTACGAGCAGTACTTC.